The rows below give T cell receptor beta chains drawn from one sample of a study of blood T cell repertoires in COVID-19. The method was immunoSEQ multiplex PCR; TCRdb's version includes in-frame clones alone and lacks a portion of them. The data contain hundreds of thousands of clones, approximately 90% of them singletons. The source material was peripheral blood. The receptors shown here come from a young woman with active or convalescent COVID-19. The CDR3 runs from the conserved cysteine through the conserved F or W. D genes are given only for firm matches. Only some rows state a clone size, as once, few, many or a class for expanded clones.

abundance: NA
v_gene: TRBV6-4
j_gene: TRBJ1-6
d_gene: TRBD1
len: 15
CDR3nt: TGTGCCAGCAGTGCGACAGGGGGCGTTGAATCACCCCTCCACTTT
CDR3aa: CASSATGGVESPLHF

abundance: NA
v_gene: TRBV4-1
j_gene: TRBJ1-3
d_gene: TRBD1
len: 15
CDR3nt: TGCGCCAGCAGCCAACTACAGGGGACTGGAAACACCATATATTTT
CDR3aa: CASSQLQGTGNTIYF

abundance: NA
v_gene: TRBV3-1/TRBV3-2
j_gene: TRBJ2-2
d_gene: NA
len: 15
CDR3nt: TGTGCCAGCAGCAAGGGGCAGTTAGGAACCGGGGAGCTGTTTTTT
CDR3aa: CASSKGQLGTGELFF

abundance: NA
v_gene: TRBV12-3/TRBV12-4
j_gene: TRBJ2-3
d_gene: NA
len: 12
CDR3nt: TGTGCCAGCAGTTTGTGGCCAGATACGCAGTATTTT
CDR3aa: CASSLWPDTQYF

abundance: NA
v_gene: TRBV5-6
j_gene: TRBJ1-2
d_gene: TRBD1
len: 16
CDR3nt: TGTGCCAGCAGTTGGACACGACAGGGGGCCTACTATGGCTACACCTTC
CDR3aa: CASSWTRQGAYYGYTF

abundance: NA
v_gene: TRBV3-1/TRBV3-2
j_gene: TRBJ2-3
d_gene: TRBD2
len: 15
CDR3nt: TGTGCCAGCAGCAGTCCTGGCGGGAGGACAGATACGCAGTATTTT
CDR3aa: CASSSPGGRTDTQYF

abundance: NA
v_gene: TRBV6-1
j_gene: TRBJ1-5
d_gene: TRBD1
len: 17
CDR3nt: TGTGCCAGCAGTGGGAGGACAGGTCCGTATAGCAATCAGCCCCAGCATTTT
CDR3aa: CASSGRTGPYSNQPQHF

abundance: NA
v_gene: TRBV5-1
j_gene: TRBJ1-1
d_gene: NA
len: 14
CDR3nt: TGCGCCAGCAGCTTGGAAGGACACGGCACTGAGGCTTTCTTT
CDR3aa: CASSLEGHGTEAFF

abundance: NA
v_gene: TRBV5-1
j_gene: TRBJ2-5
d_gene: TRBD1
len: 16
CDR3nt: TGCGCCAGCAGCCCAGGACAGGGAGTCTACCAAGAGACCCAGTACTTC
CDR3aa: CASSPGQGVYQETQYF

abundance: NA
v_gene: TRBV14
j_gene: TRBJ1-1
d_gene: NA
len: 14
CDR3nt: TGTGCCAGCAGCCATCTGGACAGGAACACTGAAGCTTTCTTT
CDR3aa: CASSHLDRNTEAFF

abundance: NA
v_gene: TRBV2
j_gene: TRBJ2-1
d_gene: NA
len: 14
CDR3nt: TGTGCCAGCAGCCCGGACAGTCCCCACAATGAGCAGTTCTTC
CDR3aa: CASSPDSPHNEQFF

abundance: NA
v_gene: TRBV5-1
j_gene: TRBJ2-5
d_gene: NA
len: 16
CDR3nt: TGCGCCAGCAGCTACGGGATTAGCGAGGAACAAGAGACCCAGTACTTC
CDR3aa: CASSYGISEEQETQYF

abundance: NA
v_gene: TRBV5-6
j_gene: TRBJ1-2
d_gene: NA
len: 15
CDR3nt: TGTGCCAGCTGCTATGCAGGCTCTCGGAACTATGGCTACACCTTC
CDR3aa: CASCYAGSRNYGYTF

abundance: NA
v_gene: TRBV11-2
j_gene: TRBJ2-7
d_gene: NA
len: 15
CDR3nt: TGTGCCAGCAGCTTAAGAGGCAGTGGCGCCTACGAGCAGTACTTC
CDR3aa: CASSLRGSGAYEQYF

abundance: NA
v_gene: TRBV29-1
j_gene: TRBJ1-2
d_gene: NA
len: 12
CDR3nt: TGCAGCGCTTCGACAGCCAACTATGGCTACACCTTC
CDR3aa: CSASTANYGYTF

abundance: NA
v_gene: TRBV19
j_gene: TRBJ2-1
d_gene: TRBD2
len: 15
CDR3nt: TGTGCCAGTATTGAGCTAGCGGGAGGTCCCAATGAGCAGTTCTTC
CDR3aa: CASIELAGGPNEQFF

abundance: NA
v_gene: TRBV4-1
j_gene: TRBJ2-5
d_gene: NA
len: 13
CDR3nt: TGCGCCAGCAGCCTCCAAGGGGAAGAGACCCAGTACTTC
CDR3aa: CASSLQGEETQYF

abundance: NA
v_gene: TRBV7-9
j_gene: TRBJ2-5
d_gene: TRBD2
len: 17
CDR3nt: TGTGCCAGCAGCTTACAAGAGAACCCTAGCGGAAAAGAGACCCAGTACTTC
CDR3aa: CASSLQENPSGKETQYF

abundance: NA
v_gene: TRBV29-1
j_gene: TRBJ2-1
d_gene: TRBD2
len: 14
CDR3nt: TGCAGCGTTGTGCTAGCGGGAGGGCCCTATGAGCAGTTCTTC
CDR3aa: CSVVLAGGPYEQFF

abundance: once
v_gene: TRBV25-1
j_gene: TRBJ2-1
d_gene: TRBD2
len: 15
CDR3nt: TGTGCCAGCAGTAGTCTAGCGGGAGGGCCGGGTGAGCAGTTCTTC
CDR3aa: CASSSLAGGPGEQFF

abundance: NA
v_gene: TRBV2
j_gene: TRBJ2-3
d_gene: TRBD2
len: 15
CDR3nt: TGTGCCAGCAGGGAGCGGGGTTCCGGCACAGATACGCAGTATTTT
CDR3aa: CASRERGSGTDTQYF

abundance: NA
v_gene: TRBV4-1
j_gene: TRBJ2-5
d_gene: NA
len: 17
CDR3nt: TGCGCCAGCAGCCAAGACGCCCGTCCGGGTAGTCGAGAGACCCAGTACTTC
CDR3aa: CASSQDARPGSRETQYF

abundance: NA
v_gene: TRBV19
j_gene: TRBJ2-1
d_gene: TRBD2
len: 15
CDR3nt: TGTGCCAGTAGGCGGACTAGCGGGACCTACAATGAGCAGTTCTTC
CDR3aa: CASRRTSGTYNEQFF

abundance: NA
v_gene: TRBV7-2
j_gene: TRBJ2-1
d_gene: TRBD2
len: 13
CDR3nt: TGTGCCAGCAGTTCCCCGACTAGCGCCGAGCAGTTCTTC
CDR3aa: CASSSPTSAEQFF

abundance: NA
v_gene: TRBV7-9
j_gene: TRBJ2-1
d_gene: TRBD2
len: 16
CDR3nt: TGTGCCAGCAGCTTTAGTCCCGGGGGGGAGTACAATGAGCAGTTCTTC
CDR3aa: CASSFSPGGEYNEQFF

abundance: few
v_gene: TRBV12-3/TRBV12-4
j_gene: TRBJ1-2
d_gene: NA
len: 12
CDR3nt: TGTGCCAGCAGTTTCGGGGGGTCGAGTATCACCTTC
CDR3aa: CASSFGGSSITF

abundance: NA
v_gene: TRBV3-1/TRBV3-2
j_gene: TRBJ1-1
d_gene: TRBD1
len: 14
CDR3nt: TGTGCCAGCAGCCCGACAGGGTTGAACACTGAAGCTTTCTTT
CDR3aa: CASSPTGLNTEAFF

abundance: NA
v_gene: TRBV27
j_gene: TRBJ2-2
d_gene: NA
len: 18
CDR3nt: TGTGCCAGCAGTTCAACGGGGATTAGGCTAGCTTACGTCGGGGAGCTGTTTTTT
CDR3aa: CASSSTGIRLAYVGELFF